Presented here are 27 T cell receptor beta chains from one specimen sequenced in a study of PD-1 blockade in classical Hodgkin lymphoma. Assay: immunoSEQ multiplex PCR; the TCRdb copy retains only in-frame clones and omits some. Here the sample spans 2,700 or so clones, just over 70% being singletons. Time point reported: cycle 4 day 1 (C4D1), after 5 to 7 weeks of nivolumab. All trial patients relapsed after autologous stem cell transplantation. After thawing, PBMCs were subjected to magnetic negative selection to isolate CD8+ T cells. This specimen was CD8+ T cells from blood, taken before the fourth cycle of nivolumab. The receptors come from a human donor with classical Hodgkin lymphoma.

The V call is TRBV7-9, the J call TRBJ2-1; 14 nucleotides align to TRBD2. Germline CDR1 and CDR2: SEHNR and FQNEAQ (reference sequence). The CDR3 sequence is 16 residues long. The V gene end was trimmed by 5 bases and the J gene end by 7 bases; junction bases not matched to a gene: 7. CDR3 bases: TGTGCCAGCAGCCGCACGGGACTAGCGGGAGAAAATGAGCAGTTCTTC. Protein product: CASSRTGLAGENEQFF.

The chain links TRBV10-3 to TRBJ2-1; D gene unclear. Trimming stripped 2 bases from V and 9 bases from J, with 20 bases between. The CDR3 contains 16 residues. Germline CDR1 reads ENHRY; CDR2 reads SYGVKD. The CDR3 nucleotides are TGTGCCATCAGTGAGACTGGGAACCCATGGGATGGTGAGCAGTTCTTC. Protein: CAISETGNPWDGEQFF.

V gene TRBV27 combines with J gene TRBJ2-1, with D perhaps matching TRBD1 (6 bases). Per the germline V gene, CDR1 is MNHEY and CDR2 is SMNVEV (reference sequence). This CDR3 comprises 15 residues. With 7 bases removed from V and 4 bases from J, the gap between germline ends came to 17 bases. CDR3 bases: TGTGCCAGCACCCTCCAGGGGACAAAGTACAATGAGCAGTTCTTC. Encoded protein: CASTLQGTKYNEQFF.

This sequence joins TRBV9 and TRBJ1-1; D possibly corresponds to TRBD1 (6 bases). The germline CDR1 and CDR2 sequences are SGDLS and YYNGEE. This CDR3 has 14 amino acids. V lost 0 bases to trimming and J lost 1 base, with 7 bases between them. Here the CDR3 reads CASSVAGENTEAFF. CDR3 in DNA: TGTGCCAGCAGCGTAGCAGGGGAGAACACTGAAGCTTTCTTT.

This clone was seen a few times. The rearrangement uses TRBV9 and TRBJ1-2; no reliable D call. V lost 4 bases and J lost 0, with 10 bases in between. CDR1 and CDR2 (germline): SGDLS, YYNGEE. This CDR3 contains 14 residues. CDR3 amino acids: CASSPGGSNYGYTF. CDR3 nucleotides: TGTGCCAGCAGCCCCGGTGGGTCTAACTATGGCTACACCTTC.

The chain links TRBV5-1 to TRBJ1-5, with a weak D call TRBD1 (5 bases). Trimming removed 3 bases from V and 0 bases from J, with 10 bases in between. Per the germline V gene, CDR1 is SGHRS and CDR2 is YFSETQ. The CDR3 is 15 amino acids. CDR3 sequence reads: CASSSDNNSNQPQHF. The CDR3, as DNA: TGCGCCAGCAGCTCGGACAATAATAGCAATCAGCCCCAGCATTTT.

CDR3 coding DNA: TGTGCCAGCAGTTACACGCTGGGGGCAGACGCTTTCTTT. Translation gives CASSYTLGADAFF. J is TRBJ1-1 and V is TRBV6-5; TRBD1 is a possible D gene (6 bases). The CDR3 contains 13 residues. V was shortened by 2 bases and J by 11 bases, with 15 bases between the two germline ends. Germline V gene data show CDR1 as MNHEY and CDR2 as SVGAGI.

The chain recombines TRBV7-9 with TRBJ2-5, with D perhaps assigned TRBD1 or TRBD2 (5 bases each). The CDR3 length is 16 residues. The V and J ends lost 3 bases and 5 bases respectively, with 19 bases between them. Germline CDR1 reads SEHNR; CDR2 reads FQNEAQ (reference sequence). The DNA for the CDR3 is TGTGCCAGCAGCTTTAGTGCTGGGGGTTCAACGGAGACCCAGTACTTC. This sequence encodes CASSFSAGGSTETQYF.

In this sample, this clone turned up a few times. The gene calls are TRBV27 and TRBJ1-1; D perhaps matches TRBD1 (5 bases). V gave up 4 bases and J gave up 1 base, with 16 bases separating them. CDR1 is MNHEY and CDR2 is SMNVEV in the germline V gene (reference sequence). The CDR3 has 16 amino acids. This CDR3 reads CASSSLTLDRNTEAFF. CDR3 bases: TGTGCCAGCAGTTCCCTCACTTTAGACAGGAACACTGAAGCTTTCTTT.

In this sample, this clone is medium-sized. This chain uses TRBV5-5 with TRBJ2-2, with D uncertain. V gave up 2 bases and J gave up 6 bases, with 8 bases separating them. The germline gives CDR1 SGHKS, CDR2 YYEKEE (reference sequence). The CDR3 sequence is 13 residues long. The CDR3 DNA reads as TGTGCCAGCAGCTTTATTTTTGCCGGGGAGCTGTTTTTT. It translates to CASSFIFAGELFF. Full variable domain (outside the CDR3, taken from reference TRBV5-5 and TRBJ2-2): DAGVTQSPTHLIKTRGQQVTLRCSPISGHKSVSWYQQVLGQGPQFIFQYYEKEERGRGNFPDRFSARQFPNYSSELNVNALLLGDSALYLCASSFIFAGELFFGEGSRLTVL.

This clone was found a few times. The chain links TRBV7-2 to TRBJ1-3; D remains unclear. The CDR3 consists of 19 residues. Germline V gives CDR1 SGHTA, CDR2 FQGNSA. The V and J ends lost 2 bases and 0 bases respectively, with 20 bases between them. The CDR3 is CASSLYGKLGSISGNTIYF. As DNA, the CDR3 is TGTGCCAGCAGCTTATATGGTAAATTAGGTTCCATCTCTGGAAACACCATATATTTT.

This clone has a handful of counts. The gene calls are TRBV11-2 and TRBJ2-7; 8 bases are a match to TRBD1. The germline gives CDR1 SGHAT, CDR2 FQNNGV. Trimming at V came to 6 bases and at J to 1 base, leaving 14 bases not matched to a gene. This CDR3 has 17 residues. CDR3 region: CASSLGTGGSMSYEQYF. CDR3 nucleotide sequence: TGTGCCAGCAGTCTAGGTACAGGGGGTTCGATGTCCTACGAGCAGTACTTC.

The rearrangement links TRBV14 to TRBJ1-2; D perhaps matches TRBD1 (5 bases). Germline V gene data show CDR1 as SGHDN and CDR2 as FVKESK. CDR3 length: 14 residues. V gave up 4 bases and J gave up 1 base, with 10 bases separating them. This CDR3 reads CASSPTANNYGYTF. CDR3 DNA sequence: TGTGCCAGCAGCCCGACAGCTAATAACTATGGCTACACCTTC.

The genes are TRBV30 and TRBJ1-4, with D possibly being TRBD1 (5 bases). The CDR3 sequence is 16 residues long. Germline V gives CDR1 GTSNPN, CDR2 SVGIG (reference sequence). V was shortened by 0 bases and J by 3 bases, with 14 bases between the two germline ends. The CDR3 DNA sequence: TGTGCCTGGAGTGTTGACGTTCTGGGGGCTAATGAAAAACTGTTTTTT. Protein sequence: CAWSVDVLGANEKLFF.

This clone has just one count. The chain uses TRBV2 and TRBJ2-3; 9 bases align to TRBD2. This CDR3 has 18 amino acids. V gave up 2 bases and J gave up 2 bases; unmatched junction bases: 11. Germline V gene data show CDR1 as SNHLY and CDR2 as FYNNEI. The CDR3 DNA sequence: TGTGCCAGCAGTGAAACTTTCTGGGGCGGGAGGGCCACAGATACGCAGTATTTT. As protein: CASSETFWGGRATDTQYF.

V gene TRBV30 combines with J gene TRBJ2-1; TRBD2 aligns across 15 bases. The trim removed 5 bases at V and 3 bases at J, leaving 8 bases unmatched. Germline V CDR1 and CDR2: GTSNPN, SVGIG (reference sequence). The CDR3 loop spans 17 amino acids. The CDR3 DNA follows: TGTGCCTGGGAAACCGGGACTAGCGGGAGGCTCTACAATGAGCAGTTCTTC. Its protein is CAWETGTSGRLYNEQFF. Full variable domain (outside the CDR3, taken from reference TRBV30 and TRBJ2-1): SQTIHQWPATLVQPVGSPLSLECTVEGTSNPNLYWYRQAAGRGLQLLFYSVGIGQISSEVPQNLSASRPQDRQFILSSKKLLLSDSGFYLCAWETGTSGRLYNEQFFGPGTRLTVL.

The rearrangement joins TRBV15 to TRBJ2-1; 8 nucleotides match TRBD2. Germline assignment: CDR1 LNHNV and CDR2 YYDKDF (reference sequence). CDR3 size: 15 residues. V gave up 1 base and J gave up 8 bases; unmatched junction bases: 7. In nucleotides, the CDR3 is TGTGCCACCAGCAGAGTGGGACTAGTTGGGTATGAGCAGTTCTTC. Its translation: CATSRVGLVGYEQFF.

This clone has more than one count but fewer than ten. The J gene is TRBJ1-1, the V gene TRBV19; the match to TRBD1 covers 10 bases. The CDR3 has 14 residues. Trimming cost V 10 bases and J 3 bases; bases outside gene matches: 8. From germline, CDR1 is LNHDA and CDR2 SQIVND (reference sequence). The CDR3 coding sequence is TGTGCCACCGCCGTGACAGGGGGCTACACTGAAGCTTTCTTT. This translates into CATAVTGGYTEAFF.

The chain joins TRBV11-1 to TRBJ2-1, with TRBD2 matching 9 bases. The V gene's germline CDR1 is SGHAT and CDR2 FQDESV (reference sequence). The CDR3 spans 17 residues. The ends lost 0 bases at V and 2 bases at J; junction bases unmatched: 5. The CDR3 loop reads CASSLAASGAPYNEQFF. The CDR3 DNA sequence: TGTGCCAGCAGCTTAGCGGCTAGCGGGGCTCCCTACAATGAGCAGTTCTTC.

V usage is TRBV5-1 and J usage is TRBJ1-1; 8 nucleotides line up with TRBD1. This CDR3 is built from 15 residues. Germline CDR1 is SGHRS and CDR2 is YFSETQ. The V gene end was trimmed by 0 bases and the J gene end by 5 bases; junction bases not matched to a gene: 6. The CDR3: CASSLAGQGGTEAFF. CDR3 nucleotides: TGCGCCAGCAGCTTGGCAGGACAGGGCGGTACTGAAGCTTTCTTT.

This chain connects TRBV28 to TRBJ1-2; TRBD1 aligns across 7 bases. The germline gives CDR1 MDHEN, CDR2 SYDVKM. The CDR3 loop spans 11 amino acids. The V segment lost 5 bases and the J segment 6 bases; nucleotides outside the gene matches: 0. The CDR3 DNA reads TGTGCCAGCAGTGACAGGGATGGCTACACCTTC. It encodes CASSDRDGYTF.

This chain uses TRBV6-5 with TRBJ2-7; the match to TRBD2 covers 11 bases. Trimming cost V 10 bases and J 3 bases; bases outside gene matches: 5. From germline, CDR1 is MNHEY and CDR2 SVGAGI. The CDR3 is made up of 13 amino acids. The CDR3 bases are TGTGCCACCGGGACTAGCGGAGTCTACGAGCAGTACTTC. Its protein is CATGTSGVYEQYF.

This chain joins TRBV30 and TRBJ2-4, with D possibly TRBD2 on 5 matching bases. Trimming pared 5 bases from V and 0 bases from J, leaving 11 bases between. This CDR3 contains 14 residues. Germline CDR1 GTSNPN, CDR2 SVGIG (reference sequence). The CDR3 DNA sequence: TGTGCCTGGGCTAAGGACTTAGCCAAAAACATTCAGTACTTC. It translates to CAWAKDLAKNIQYF.

This CDR3 is CASSSGLAGTVGNEQFF. CDR3 DNA: TGTGCCAGCAGCTCCGGACTAGCGGGAACGGTCGGCAATGAGCAGTTCTTC. The rearrangement uses TRBV11-3 and TRBJ2-1; TRBD2 matches at 12 bases. The V gene end was trimmed by 4 bases and the J gene end by 6 bases; junction bases not matched to a gene: 10. The CDR3 is made up of 17 amino acids. Per germline, CDR1 SGHNT and CDR2 YENEEA.

The chain uses TRBV28 and TRBJ1-6; D gene uncertain. This CDR3 is 15 amino acids long. Germline assignment: CDR1 MDHEN and CDR2 SYDVKM. V was shortened by 2 bases and J by 10 bases, with 15 bases between the two germline ends. CDR3 sequence: CASSLGEGYRSPLHF. The CDR3, as DNA: TGTGCCAGCAGTTTAGGGGAGGGTTACAGATCACCCCTCCACTTT.

The rearrangement uses TRBV15 and TRBJ2-7; D remains ambiguous. CDR3 size: 12 residues. Germline V lookup: CDR1 LNHNV, CDR2 YYDKDF (reference sequence). Trimming shortened V by 5 bases and J by 6 bases, and 11 bases separated the two germline ends. The CDR3 coding sequence is TGTGCCACCAGCCCGGGCTCCACCGAGCAGTACTTC. This encodes CATSPGSTEQYF.

The rearrangement links TRBV2 to TRBJ2-2; D gene unclear. The CDR3 is 15 amino acids. Germline V gene lookup returns CDR1 SNHLY and CDR2 FYNNEI. V was trimmed by 1 base and J by 1 base, leaving 7 bases between them. In nucleotides, the CDR3 is TGTGCCAGCAGTGAAGTCCCGGGGAACACCGGGGAGCTGTTTTTT. As protein: CASSEVPGNTGELFF.